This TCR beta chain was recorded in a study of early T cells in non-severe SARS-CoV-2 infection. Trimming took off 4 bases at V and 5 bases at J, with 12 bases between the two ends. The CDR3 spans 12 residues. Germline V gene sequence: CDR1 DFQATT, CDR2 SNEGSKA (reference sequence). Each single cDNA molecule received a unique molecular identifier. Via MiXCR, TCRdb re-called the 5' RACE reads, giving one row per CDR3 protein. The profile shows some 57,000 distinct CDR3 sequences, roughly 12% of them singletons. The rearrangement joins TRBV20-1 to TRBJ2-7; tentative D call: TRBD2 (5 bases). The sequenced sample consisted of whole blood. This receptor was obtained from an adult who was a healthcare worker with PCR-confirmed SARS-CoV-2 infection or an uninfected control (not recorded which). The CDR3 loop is CSANREANEQYF. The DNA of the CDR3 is TGCAGTGCTAATCGGGAAGCTAACGAGCAGTACTTC.